One sample yielded the 14 T cell receptor beta chains listed below, sequenced in a study of cytotoxic CD8 clonotypes in ibrutinib-treated CLL (dated by TCRdb to the early 2020s). The library was prepared using the immunoSEQ multiplex PCR assay. Not all clones reach the TCRdb copy of this immuneACCESS table, which keeps in-frame sequences only. Checked studies attribute under half of the gap to unresolved V genes and leave the rest unexplained. The sample yields under 30,000 clones; roughly 57% were counted once. Around 5% of the sample belongs to the ten largest clones. The input for sequencing was PBMCs, taken before ibrutinib treatment. The receptors stem from a human donor with chronic lymphocytic leukemia.

This clone was detected only a few times. This chain links TRBV4-2 with TRBJ1-3; D uncertain. The CDR3 loop spans 15 amino acids. The germline V gene encodes CDR1 LGHNA and CDR2 YNFKEQ. V lost 2 bases, J lost 6 bases, and 14 bases lay in between. CDR3 region: CASSQIGIGENTIYF. CDR3 DNA: TGTGCCAGCAGCCAAATAGGGATTGGTGAAAACACCATATATTTT.

This sequence joins TRBV2 and TRBJ1-5; a possible D gene is TRBD1 (6 bases). The CDR3 spans 13 residues. Trimming cost V 7 bases and J 3 bases, with 10 bases left between them. The germline gives CDR1 SNHLY, CDR2 FYNNEI. CDR3 sequence (DNA): TGTGCCAGCAACCGGGACAACAATCAGCCCCAGCATTTT. It encodes CASNRDNNQPQHF.

This clone was counted between two and nine times. V and J are TRBV5-1 and TRBJ2-2; 7 bases are shared with TRBD1. From germline, CDR1 is SGHRS and CDR2 YFSETQ. Trimming at V came to 0 bases and at J to 1 base, leaving 0 bases not matched to a gene. The CDR3 has 15 amino acids. The CDR3 DNA is TGCGCCAGCAGCTTGGGACAGGGGAACACCGGGGAGCTGTTTTTT. Its translation is CASSLGQGNTGELFF.

This clone was counted a few times. This chain links TRBV5-1 with TRBJ1-2; D is perhaps TRBD1 (6 bases). Trimming cost V 1 base and J 8 bases, with 12 bases left between them. CDR1 and CDR2 from the germline V gene are SGHRS and YFSETQ. The CDR3 totals 13 residues. CDR3 in DNA: TGCGCCAGCAGCTTGCGGGGGGCTGAGGGCTACACCTTC. Protein product: CASSLRGAEGYTF.

This clone was found a few times. The chain joins TRBV5-8 to TRBJ1-6, with 7 bases identical to TRBD1. The junction had 8 bases not matched to a gene; V was cut back by 4 bases and J by 10 bases. Germline CDR1 SGHTS, CDR2 YDEGEE. The CDR3 is made up of 14 amino acids. For the CDR3, the DNA is TGTGCCAGCAGCGCCACAGGGGCACGGTCACCCCTCCACTTT. Translated: CASSATGARSPLHF.

The chain combines TRBV4-3 with TRBJ1-1, with 7 bases aligning to TRBD1. V lost 1 base to trimming and J lost 5 bases; unmatched junction nucleotides: 7. This CDR3 region has 15 residues. The germline CDR1 and CDR2 sequences are LGHNA and YSLEER. CDR3: CASSQGRGRGTEAFF. The CDR3 DNA is TGCGCCAGCAGCCAAGGAAGGGGGCGGGGGACTGAAGCTTTCTTT.

The chain is built from TRBV5-1 and TRBJ2-5; weak D call: TRBD2 (6 bases). Germline values: CDR1 SGHRS, CDR2 YFSETQ. The CDR3 length is 16 residues. V was cut by 4 bases and J by 0 bases, with 16 bases left in between. The DNA of the CDR3 is TGCGCCAGCAGCGAGGGAGGACGACAGTACCAAGAGACCCAGTACTTC. Its translation: CASSEGGRQYQETQYF.

This clone has only a few counts. The chain couples TRBV28 to TRBJ1-5; D remains ambiguous. The V end was cut by 1 base, the J end by 0 bases, with 4 bases between. The CDR3 covers 14 residues. CDR1 is MDHEN, CDR2 SYDVKM, per germline. The CDR3 sequence: CASSLYSSNQPQHF. The CDR3 coding sequence is TGTGCCAGCAGTTTATATAGTAGCAATCAGCCCCAGCATTTT. Variable domain in full (rest from reference TRBV28 and TRBJ1-5): DVKVTQSSRYLVKRTGEKVFLECVQDMDHENMFWYRQDPGLGLRLIYFSYDVKMKEKGDIPEGYSVSREKKERFSLILESASTNQTSMYLCASSLYSSNQPQHFGDGTRLSIL.

This sequence joins TRBV10-3 and TRBJ2-7, with D perhaps matching TRBD1 (5 bases). The CDR3 has 15 residues. Germline loops: CDR1 ENHRY, CDR2 SYGVKD. V was shortened by 4 bases and J by 5 bases, with 18 bases between the two germline ends. Here the CDR3 reads CAISVGQAVPNEQYF. The CDR3 DNA reads as TGTGCCATCAGTGTTGGACAAGCAGTCCCTAACGAGCAGTACTTC.

The table lists this clone with a few counts. The chain joins TRBV6-5 to TRBJ1-2; D possibly corresponds to TRBD1 (6 bases). Germline assignment: CDR1 MNHEY and CDR2 SVGAGI. The CDR3 runs to 14 residues. Trimming stripped 6 bases from V and 6 bases from J, with 17 bases between. CDR3 in DNA: TGTGCCAGCAGCTCCCAGGCAGGGGCTGATGGCTACACCTTC. It is translated as CASSSQAGADGYTF.

In its sample, this clone was seen a few times. J is TRBJ1-5 and V is TRBV5-5; 7 bases align to TRBD1. V shed 0 bases and J 4 bases; nucleotides not matched to a gene: 4. The length of the CDR3 is 15 residues. From germline, CDR1 is SGHKS and CDR2 YYEKEE (reference sequence). CDR3 region: CASSLAPTGNQPQHF. In nucleotides, the CDR3 is TGTGCCAGCAGCTTGGCCCCGACAGGGAATCAGCCCCAGCATTTT.

This clone came up once. The chain carries TRBV4-1 and TRBJ1-4, with TRBD1 as a possible D gene (6 bases). In germline, CDR1 is MGHRA, CDR2 YSYEKL. This CDR3 spans 17 amino acids. The V end lost 1 base, the J end lost 5 bases, and 17 bases lay between the germline ends. The DNA of the CDR3 is TGCGCCAGCAGCCAAGGTGTTTCCGGGACATTGAATGAAAAACTGTTTTTT. Translation gives CASSQGVSGTLNEKLFF.

The V and J genes are TRBV5-1 and TRBJ2-1; D ambiguous. The CDR3 loop spans 13 amino acids. V shed 3 bases and J shed 10 bases, with 14 bases lying between them. Germline CDR1 is SGHRS and CDR2 is YFSETQ. CDR3 DNA: TGCGCCAGCAGCTCGGTTGTGGGTGCAGAGCAGTTCTTC. Residues: CASSSVVGAEQFF.

CDR3 coding DNA: TGTGCCAGTAGGAAGACGGGACAGGTCGACACCGGGGAGCTGTTTTTT. Protein sequence: CASRKTGQVDTGELFF. This chain connects TRBV19 to TRBJ2-2; 8 nucleotides align to TRBD1. Germline-derived CDR1 and CDR2 are LNHDA and SQIVND (reference sequence). This CDR3 has 16 amino acids. With 6 bases clipped from V and 3 bases from J, the junction kept 9 bases outside the gene matches.